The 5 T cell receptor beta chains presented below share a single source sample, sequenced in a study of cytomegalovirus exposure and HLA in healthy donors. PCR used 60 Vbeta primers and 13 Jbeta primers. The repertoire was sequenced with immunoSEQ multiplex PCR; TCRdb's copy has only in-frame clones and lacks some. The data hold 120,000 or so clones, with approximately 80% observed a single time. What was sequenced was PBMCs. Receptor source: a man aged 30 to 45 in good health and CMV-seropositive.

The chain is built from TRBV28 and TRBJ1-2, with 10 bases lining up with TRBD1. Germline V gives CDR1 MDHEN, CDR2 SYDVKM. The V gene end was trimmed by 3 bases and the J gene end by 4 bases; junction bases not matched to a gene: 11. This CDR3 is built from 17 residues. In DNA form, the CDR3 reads TGTGCCAGCAGTTTCGCCTCCGGGACAGGGGATGGCTATGGCTACACCTTC. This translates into CASSFASGTGDGYGYTF.

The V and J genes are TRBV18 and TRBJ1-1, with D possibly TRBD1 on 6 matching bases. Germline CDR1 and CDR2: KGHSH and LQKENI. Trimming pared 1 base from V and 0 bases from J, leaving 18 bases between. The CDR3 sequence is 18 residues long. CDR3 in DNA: TGTGCCAGCTCACCACAGCTAAGGACAGCGTTCATGAACACTGAAGCTTTCTTT. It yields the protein CASSPQLRTAFMNTEAFF.

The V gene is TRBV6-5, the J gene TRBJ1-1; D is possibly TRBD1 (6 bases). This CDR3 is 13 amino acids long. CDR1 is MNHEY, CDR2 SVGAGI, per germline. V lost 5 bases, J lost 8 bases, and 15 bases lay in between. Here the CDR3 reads CASSEGGNKEAFF. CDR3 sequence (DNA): TGTGCCAGCAGTGAGGGGGGGAACAAGGAAGCTTTCTTT.

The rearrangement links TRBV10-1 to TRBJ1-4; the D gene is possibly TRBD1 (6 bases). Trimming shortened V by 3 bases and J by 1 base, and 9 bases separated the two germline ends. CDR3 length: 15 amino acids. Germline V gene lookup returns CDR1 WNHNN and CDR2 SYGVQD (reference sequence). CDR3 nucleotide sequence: TGCGCCAGCAGTGATCTACAGGGAACTAATGAAAAACTGTTTTTT. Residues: CASSDLQGTNEKLFF.

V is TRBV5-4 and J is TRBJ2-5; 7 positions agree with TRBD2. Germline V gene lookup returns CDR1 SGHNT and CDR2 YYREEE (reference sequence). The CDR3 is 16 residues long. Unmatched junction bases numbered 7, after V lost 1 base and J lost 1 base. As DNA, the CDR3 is TGTGCCAGCAGCTTGAATCCAGCGGGGAGCCAAGAGACCCAGTACTTC. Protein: CASSLNPAGSQETQYF.